This entry lists 2 T cell receptor beta chains sequenced from one sample in a study of blood T cell repertoires in COVID-19. Here immunoSEQ multiplex PCR was the method, and the copy in TCRdb shows in-frame clones only, minus some. Counted here are around 270,000 clones, over 75% occurring once; the ten biggest clones make up about 3.1%. The specimen sequenced was PBMCs or T cells enriched from blood (not recorded which). All receptors derive from a middle-aged woman who had been exposed to COVID-19.

As concerns this clone: Compared with germline, one end of the junction differs, possibly owing to a read error. This chain connects TRBV5-1 to TRBJ2-1, with TRBD1 matching over 9 bases. The CDR3 length is 13 residues. The V gene's germline CDR1 is SGHRS and CDR2 YFSETQ. The CDR3 loop is CASSPTGGSEQFF. The CDR3 region has the DNA TGTGCCAGCAGCCCGACAGGGGGAAGTGAGCAGTTCTTC.

In nucleotides, the CDR3 is TGCGCCAGCAGCCTCACCTCGTTACGGGCCGGGGAGCTGTTTTTT. It yields the protein CASSLTSLRAGELFF. The chain links TRBV4-1 to TRBJ2-2; D is ambiguous. The CDR3 is made up of 15 amino acids. In germline, CDR1 is MGHRA, CDR2 YSYEKL. V lost 4 bases and J 6 bases, leaving 15 bases between the germline ends.